The next 5 T cell receptor beta chains were all read from a single sample in a study of CD8 T cells in Susac syndrome. cDNA came from about 0.5 to 1 ug RNA primed by random hexamers. TCRdb recomputed calls from the immunoSEQ multiplex PCR reads with MiXCR, one row per CDR3 protein. The sample holds 200,000 to 250,000 distinct CDR3 sequences, around 95% seen once. Sequenced sample: CD4+ T cells from PBMCs. The source is a human donor with multiple sclerosis.

The V and J genes are TRBV5-4 and TRBJ1-5; D ambiguous. Trimming removed 0 bases from V and 3 bases from J, with 4 bases in between. Germline V gives CDR1 SGHNT, CDR2 YYREEE (reference sequence). CDR3 size: 13 residues. CDR3 coding DNA: TGTGCCAGCAGCTTGGACCCCAATCAGCCCCAGCATTTT. It specifies CASSLDPNQPQHF. Drawing the rest from reference TRBV5-4 and TRBJ1-5, the complete variable domain is ETGVTQSPTHLIKTRGQQVTLRCSSQSGHNTVSWYQQALGQGPQFIFQYYREEENGRGNFPPRFSGLQFPNYSSELNVNALELDDSALYLCASSLDPNQPQHFGDGTRLSIL.

The CDR3 here is CATSPFTGELFF. CDR3 DNA sequence: TGTGCCACCAGCCCTTTCACCGGGGAGCTGTTTTTT. The chain employs TRBV15 and TRBJ2-2, with D unclear. V lost 5 bases and J lost 4, with 5 bases in between. The CDR3 runs 12 residues. Germline CDR1 reads LNHNV; CDR2 reads YYDKDF (reference sequence).

V and J are TRBV29-1 and TRBJ2-7; a weak D match, TRBD2 (6 bases). V gave up 2 bases and J gave up 4 bases, with 9 bases separating them. Germline loops: CDR1 SQVTM, CDR2 ANQGSEA. This CDR3 contains 12 residues. CDR3 nucleotides: TGCAGCGTTGAACGGGGGTCTTACGAGCAGTACTTC. Translating it yields CSVERGSYEQYF.

CDR3 sequence reads: CASSPDSGKHEQYF. The CDR3 DNA sequence: TGCGCCAGCAGCCCGGACTCCGGCAAGCACGAGCAGTACTTC. V usage is TRBV5-1 and J usage is TRBJ2-7, with a weak D call TRBD2 (5 bases). Trimming took 4 bases from V and 5 from J, leaving 16 bases between them. Germline assignment: CDR1 SGHRS and CDR2 YFSETQ. The CDR3 is 14 residues long.

This clonotype turned up a few times. The chain links TRBV28 to TRBJ2-1, with D hard to call. Trimming removed 3 bases at V and 6 bases at J, with 6 bases between. The germline V gene encodes CDR1 MDHEN and CDR2 SYDVKM. This CDR3 is built from 12 residues. CDR3 sequence (DNA): TGTGCCAGCAGTTTGTGGGGCAATGAGCAGTTCTTC. Translated, it gives CASSLWGNEQFF.